The entry that follows covers one T cell receptor (beta chain) sequence. Its antigen is as yet unknown. The study drew its donors from healthy HIV-negative adults without recent acute infections or vaccinations. Germline CDR1 and CDR2: SGHRS and YFSETQ. V lost 2 bases and J lost 3, with 11 bases in between. The CDR3 extends over 15 amino acids. This specimen belongs to a study of shared clonotypes between healthy human individuals. Study context: Three CD4 naive, three CD4 memory, two CD8 naive and one CD8 memory plate were used per donor.

In the authors' workflow: Filtering differed because ImmunoSEQ produced junction-only sequences that carried no quality scores. Some clones are missing from TCRdb's copy, which holds only in-frame ones; the method was immunoSEQ multiplex PCR. That table is the source of V, J and clone size, and D and trimming were worked out from the DNA. The sample holds a few million clones, around 90% seen once. Study conclusions and caveats: Sharing of clonotypes among donors was expected to vary with sequencing depth.

The specimen sequenced was naive CD4+ T cells sorted from blood. Subset meaning: CD45RA+ positively selected. This TCR was sampled from a man younger than 35 in good health. The rearrangement links TRBV5-1 to TRBJ1-4; perhaps TRBD1 as D (5 bases). The CDR3, as DNA: TGCGCCAGCAGCTTCGGGGTCAGGGCTAATGAAAAACTGTTTTTT. Encoded protein: CASSFGVRANEKLFF.